This is a list of T cell receptor beta chains from one sample in a study of T cells after yellow fever vaccination. TCRdb redid the calling of the 5' RACE reads with MiXCR, one entry per CDR3 protein. The table shows just under 600,000 distinct CDR3 sequences, with roughly 12% occurring only once. The sample here was PBMCs, taken on the day of the yellow fever booster vaccination. These receptor sequences come from a man aged 25-40 years who received the YFV17D yellow fever vaccine. CDR3s include the opening cysteine and the closing phenylalanine or tryptophan. The D gene is left open where the match is weak. Some rows mark clone size as missing; the rest say once, few, many or name a class of expanded clone.

>TRBV4-3|TRBJ2-3|few|TRBD2
TGCGCCAGCAGCCGCGCCCTAGCGGGCGTGGTAGGGGATACGCAGTATTTT
CASSRALAGVVGDTQYF
>TRBV4-3|TRBJ1-6|-|TRBD1
TGCGCCAGCAGCGGGCGACAGGGCGAGAATTCACCCCTCCACTTT
CASSGRQGENSPLHF
>TRBV5-4|TRBJ2-7|-|-
TGTGCCAGCAGCAAACAGGGTCGAGACGAGCAGTACTTC
CASSKQGRDEQYF
>TRBV4-2|TRBJ2-7|-|-
TGTGCCAGCAGCCAAGCCGGGGGTAAGGACAACGAGCAGTACTTC
CASSQAGGKDNEQYF
>TRBV7-2|TRBJ2-4|-|-
TGTGCCAGCAGCTTAAGGGGGGAGGCCAAAAACATTCAGTACTTC
CASSLRGEAKNIQYF
>TRBV5-6|TRBJ2-7|-|-
TGTGCCAGCAGCTTGTTACAGGCTAAGGTGCAGTACTTC
CASSLLQAKVQYF
>TRBV18|TRBJ2-7|-|-
TGTGCCAGCTCACCCTCTACGAACGAGCAGTACTTC
CASSPSTNEQYF
>TRBV19|TRBJ2-1|few|-
TGTGCCAGTAGTTTCCCCTTTCGGTTAAACTACAATGAGCAGTTCTTC
CASSFPFRLNYNEQFF
>TRBV12-3/TRBV12-4|TRBJ2-7|-|TRBD2
TGTGCCAGCAGTCGAGCGGGAGGGGGTTCCTACGAGCAGTACTTC
CASSRAGGGSYEQYF
>TRBV27|TRBJ1-2|-|TRBD1
TGTGCCAGCAGTCCACGGACAGGGGGCTTGCAAGGCTACACCTTC
CASSPRTGGLQGYTF
>TRBV20-1|TRBJ2-1|-|TRBD2
TGCAGTGCTAGAGTCCTTAGTGGGGGACTAGCGGGAGTTGGGTATAATGAGCAGTTCTTC
CSARVLSGGLAGVGYNEQFF
>TRBV4-2|TRBJ2-6|few|-
TGTGCCAGCAGCCATGGTGGGGCCAACGTCCTGACTTTC
CASSHGGANVLTF
>TRBV11-2|TRBJ2-3|few|TRBD2
TGTGCCAGCAGCTTAGACGAACCTGGACTAGCTAAAGATACGCAGTATTTT
CASSLDEPGLAKDTQYF
>TRBV5-6|TRBJ2-1|-|-
TGTGCCAGCAGCTTGCGTCCAACCAATGAGCAGTTCTTC
CASSLRPTNEQFF
>TRBV20-1|TRBJ2-7|-|TRBD1
TGCAGTGCTAGGGATACCGGGACAGGGTCAACCTACGAGCAGTACTTC
CSARDTGTGSTYEQYF
>TRBV5-1|TRBJ2-3|few|-
TGCGCCAGCAGCTGGAGCGGTTTTCCCTCAGATACGCAGTATTTT
CASSWSGFPSDTQYF
>TRBV5-1|TRBJ1-2|many|-
TGCGCCAGCAGCTTGGAGGGGAGACGAGTGGATGGCTACACCTTC
CASSLEGRRVDGYTF
>TRBV27|TRBJ2-3|few|-
TGTGCCAGCAGTACCCATGGGACGCAGTATTTT
CASSTHGTQYF
>TRBV11-3|TRBJ2-1|-|TRBD1
TGTGCCAGCAGTTTTGGGACAGGGGACTGGGATGAGCAGTTCTTC
CASSFGTGDWDEQFF
>TRBV5-5|TRBJ2-1|few|TRBD2
TGTGCCAGCACCCCGGGGGGGAACAATGAGCAGTTCTTC
CASTPGGNNEQFF
>TRBV4-2|TRBJ1-2|-|-
TGTGCCAGCAGCCAAGTGGGCAGGGGACTTGCTGGCTACACCTTC
CASSQVGRGLAGYTF
>TRBV12-3/TRBV12-4|TRBJ2-7|few|TRBD1
TGTGCCAGCAGCTGGTACGGGACAGGGCCCTACGAGCAGTACTTC
CASSWYGTGPYEQYF
>TRBV2|TRBJ1-2|-|-
TGTGCCAGCAAAAGAGACAGCAATGGCTACACCTTC
CASKRDSNGYTF
>TRBV20-1|TRBJ2-7|-|TRBD2
TGCCGTGCTCGTTCACTAGCGGGAGGAACCTACGAGCAGTACTTC
CRARSLAGGTYEQYF
>TRBV1|TRBJ2-1|once|-
TGTACCAGCAGTTTCCGGACAGCTCTAGCGGGAGGAGGCAATGAGCAGTTCTTC
CTSSFRTALAGGGNEQFF
>TRBV7-2|TRBJ1-6|few|TRBD1
TGTGCCAGCAGCTTGACAGGGGTTGAATCACCCCTCCACTTT
CASSLTGVESPLHF
>TRBV12-3/TRBV12-4|TRBJ2-7|-|TRBD2
TGTGCCAGCAGTAGCAGCGGCTCTAGCGGGGCCTACGAGCAGTACTTC
CASSSSGSSGAYEQYF
>TRBV6-1|TRBJ1-4|many|-
TGTGCCAGCAGTGAAGAAGAATACCACAGATTTTCTAATGAAAAACTGTTTTTT
CASSEEEYHRFSNEKLFF
>TRBV6-5|TRBJ2-7|few|-
TGTGCCAGCAGTTCCCGACCGGACATTATCTACGAGCAGTACTTC
CASSSRPDIIYEQYF
>TRBV7-9|TRBJ2-7|few|-
TGTGCCAGCAGCCTGACGACGGGGGCCCTCGAGCAGTACTTC
CASSLTTGALEQYF
>TRBV20-1|TRBJ2-7|few|-
TGCAGTGCTCCCGTGACTAGGAGCTCCTACGAGCAGTACTTC
CSAPVTRSSYEQYF
>TRBV18|TRBJ2-7|-|TRBD1
TGTGCCAGCTGTGATCGGACAGGGGGTTACGAGCAGTACTTC
CASCDRTGGYEQYF
>TRBV19|TRBJ1-1|-|-
TGTGCCAGTAGGCAGGGCTTTGATCGCACTGAAGCTTTCTTT
CASRQGFDRTEAFF
>TRBV24-1|TRBJ2-7|-|-
TGTGCCACCAGTGACCAATACTACGAGCAGTACTTC
CATSDQYYEQYF
>TRBV30|TRBJ2-1|-|-
TGTGCCTGGACCGACTTAGGGCGCGAGGCCTACAATGAGCAGTTCTTC
CAWTDLGREAYNEQFF
>TRBV27|TRBJ2-2|-|-
TGTGCCAGCAGGTCGCTCGGGGAGCTGTTTTTT
CASRSLGELFF
>TRBV5-1|TRBJ2-2|few|TRBD2
TGCGCCAGCAGCCCACCCTCGGCGGGAGGGGGTACCGGGGAGCTGTTTTTT
CASSPPSAGGGTGELFF
>TRBV4-3|TRBJ2-5|-|TRBD1
TGCGCCAGCAGCCAGGAACCTTCCGGGACAGGGTTTTCTGGTCCAGAGACCCAGTACTTC
CASSQEPSGTGFSGPETQYF
>TRBV12-3/TRBV12-4|TRBJ1-5|many|-
TGTGCCAGCAGTTTAAGGTGGGGGGGGAATAGCAATCAGCCCCAGCATTTT
CASSLRWGGNSNQPQHF
>TRBV20-1|TRBJ2-7|few|TRBD1
TGCAGTGCACCGATAGGGACAGGGATGGGGGAGCAGTACTTC
CSAPIGTGMGEQYF
>TRBV7-9|TRBJ1-5|few|-
TGTGCCAGCAGCCCCGGGACCCAACCAAATCAGCCCCAGCATTTT
CASSPGTQPNQPQHF
>TRBV19|TRBJ2-1|few|-
TGTGCCATCTCCCCCTCCCTCCACTCCTACAATGAGCAGTTCTTC
CAISPSLHSYNEQFF
>TRBV5-1|TRBJ2-6|-|TRBD1
TGCGCCAGCAGCTTGGTTCCAGGGGGCACTGGGGCCAACGTCCTGACTTTC
CASSLVPGGTGANVLTF
>TRBV20-1|TRBJ2-7|-|-
TGCAGTGCTAGAGTCTTGGCGCCATACGAGCAGTACTTC
CSARVLAPYEQYF
>TRBV7-2|TRBJ2-3|few|-
TGTGCCAGCAGCTCCTCAACCGTGGAGGGGAGAGGGACGCAGTATTTT
CASSSSTVEGRGTQYF
>TRBV29-1|TRBJ2-3|-|-
TGCAGCGTCAACCCGGGACAAAGAGCGGGCAGCACAGATACGCAGTATTTT
CSVNPGQRAGSTDTQYF
>TRBV20-1|TRBJ2-1|-|TRBD2
TGCAGTGCTAGCCCTTACGGGAGGGCCTCCTACAATGAGCAGTTCTTC
CSASPYGRASYNEQFF
>TRBV4-3|TRBJ2-7|many|-
TGCGCCAGCAGCCAAGAGGCGGTAGGGGTCAACGAGCAGTACTTC
CASSQEAVGVNEQYF
>TRBV2|TRBJ2-5|-|TRBD1
TGTGCCAGCAATCCGGGACAGGGCCAAGAGACCCAGTACTTC
CASNPGQGQETQYF
>TRBV28|TRBJ2-5|-|-
TGTGCCAGCAGTCAATCCGGACCCCAAGAGACCCAGTACTTC
CASSQSGPQETQYF
>TRBV7-2|TRBJ2-1|few|-
TGTGCCAGCGGGCTATACAATGAGCAGTTCTTC
CASGLYNEQFF
>TRBV7-7|TRBJ2-7|-|-
TGTGCCAGCAGCTTAGCTACAGGTGGACCCTACGAGCAGTACTTC
CASSLATGGPYEQYF
>TRBV5-5|TRBJ1-4|-|TRBD1
TGTGCCAGCAGTTCCCGCAGGGGGGGAACAACTAATGAAAAACTGTTTTTT
CASSSRRGGTTNEKLFF
>TRBV15|TRBJ2-7|-|-
TGTGCCACCAGCGGGGGGATAGCGGCCAAAAGGAAGACCTACGAGCAGTACTTC
CATSGGIAAKRKTYEQYF
>TRBV6-2/TRBV6-3|TRBJ2-3|few|-
TGTGCCAGCAGTTCCCCTTCCCCAGGGGCAGATACGCAGTATTTT
CASSSPSPGADTQYF